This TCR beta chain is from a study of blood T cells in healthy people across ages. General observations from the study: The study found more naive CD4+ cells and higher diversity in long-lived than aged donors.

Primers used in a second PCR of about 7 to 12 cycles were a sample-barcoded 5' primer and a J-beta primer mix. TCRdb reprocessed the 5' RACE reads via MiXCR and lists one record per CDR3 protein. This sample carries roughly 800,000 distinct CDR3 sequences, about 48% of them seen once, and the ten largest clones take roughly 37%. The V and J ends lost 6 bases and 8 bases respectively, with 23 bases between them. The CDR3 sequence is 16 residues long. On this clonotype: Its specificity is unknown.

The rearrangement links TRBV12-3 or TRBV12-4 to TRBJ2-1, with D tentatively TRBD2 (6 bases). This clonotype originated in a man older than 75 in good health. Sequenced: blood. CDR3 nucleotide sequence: TGTGCCAGCAGGATCGCCCCGGGGGAGATATCGTATGAGCAGTTCTTC. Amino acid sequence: CASRIAPGEISYEQFF.